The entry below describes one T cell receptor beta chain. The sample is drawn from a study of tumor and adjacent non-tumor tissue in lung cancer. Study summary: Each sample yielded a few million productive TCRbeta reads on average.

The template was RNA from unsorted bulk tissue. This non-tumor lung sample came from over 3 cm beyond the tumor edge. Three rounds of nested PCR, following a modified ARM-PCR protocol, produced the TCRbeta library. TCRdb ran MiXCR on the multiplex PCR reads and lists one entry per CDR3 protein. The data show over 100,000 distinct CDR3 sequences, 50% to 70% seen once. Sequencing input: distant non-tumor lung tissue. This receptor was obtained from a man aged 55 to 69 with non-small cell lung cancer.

This chain's CDR3 is CASSFISGRVSYEQYF. For the CDR3, the DNA is TGTGCCAGCAGCTTTATTAGCGGGAGAGTCTCCTACGAGCAGTACTTC. This chain links TRBV12-3 or TRBV12-4 with TRBJ2-7; 9 positions match TRBD2. V lost 6 bases, J lost 0 bases, and 9 bases stayed unmatched. The CDR3 sequence is 16 residues long.